This T cell receptor beta chain was sequenced for a study of cytomegalovirus exposure and HLA in healthy donors. Study outcomes and limitations: A few CMV-associated chains were confirmed in vitro to be specific for CMV antigens. Generally TCR sequences proved uncommon, though certain public TCRs appeared in numerous donors. A classifier reportedly called cytomegalovirus status with high sensitivity and specificity.

The assay was immunoSEQ multiplex PCR, and TCRdb's table has in-frame clones only and misses some. The table lists about 150,000 clones, about 86% of them singletons. V was trimmed by 8 bases and J by 4 bases, leaving 17 bases between them. Germline CDR1 is MNHNS and CDR2 is SASEGT. The CDR3 covers 14 residues. On this clone: As yet, its antigen is unknown.

V usage is TRBV6-1 and J usage is TRBJ1-1; possibly TRBD1 for D (6 bases). The TCR sequence derives from a man younger than 35 in good health and CMV-seropositive. The sequencing input was PBMCs. Written as DNA, the CDR3 is TGTGCCAGCCCGGAAAAGGGGGGGCTCACTGAAGCTTTCTTT. Protein: CASPEKGGLTEAFF.